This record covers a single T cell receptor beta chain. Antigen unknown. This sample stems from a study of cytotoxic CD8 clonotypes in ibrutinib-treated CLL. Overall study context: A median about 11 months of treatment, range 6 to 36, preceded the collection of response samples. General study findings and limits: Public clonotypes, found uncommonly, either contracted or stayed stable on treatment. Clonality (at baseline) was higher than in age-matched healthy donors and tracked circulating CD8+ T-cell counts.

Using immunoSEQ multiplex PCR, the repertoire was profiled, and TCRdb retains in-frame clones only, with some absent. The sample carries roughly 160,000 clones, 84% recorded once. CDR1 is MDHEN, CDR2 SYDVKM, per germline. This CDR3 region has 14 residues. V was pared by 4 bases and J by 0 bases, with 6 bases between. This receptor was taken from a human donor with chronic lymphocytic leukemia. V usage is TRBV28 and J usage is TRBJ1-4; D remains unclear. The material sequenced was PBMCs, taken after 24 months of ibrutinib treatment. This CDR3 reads CASSYFATNEKLFF. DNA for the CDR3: TGTGCCAGCAGTTACTTTGCAACTAATGAAAAACTGTTTTTT.